Listed below are T cell receptor beta chains from one sample, sequenced in a study of T cell repertoires in cytomegalovirus infection. TCRdb ran MiXCR on the reads and lists one entry per CDR3 protein. This table has a few hundred thousand distinct CDR3 sequences, roughly a sixth appearing once. The specimen was PBMCs. These receptors were taken from a human donor in good health (CMV status not recorded). Some clones in this sample may be carry-over from other donors' samples. CDR3s include the opening cysteine and the closing phenylalanine or tryptophan. Each record gives: V gene, D gene, CDR3 length, J gene, CDR3 protein. A D gene is named only where the DNA matches it firmly.

>TRBV29-1|NA|14|TRBJ1-1
CSVAVTSLNTEAFF
>TRBV6-1|NA|14|TRBJ2-7
CASSEGPISYEQYF
>TRBV4-2|TRBD2|16|TRBJ2-1
CASSDRTSGGAREQFF
>TRBV7-2|TRBD2|17|TRBJ2-5
CASSLPRLAGGPETQYF
>TRBV28|NA|17|TRBJ1-5
CASRRHQGLTGNQPQHF
>TRBV6-2/TRBV6-3|TRBD2|15|TRBJ2-5
CASSYDGTSGETQYF
>TRBV6-2/TRBV6-3|NA|17|TRBJ2-5
CASSRGGGGLRRETQYF
>TRBV12-3/TRBV12-4|TRBD1|16|TRBJ2-2
CASSSDLTGDTGELFF
>TRBV24-1|TRBD1|16|TRBJ2-3
CATSDPGTAGTDTQYF
>TRBV24-1|NA|13|TRBJ2-3
CATSTTRGDTQYF
>TRBV7-2|NA|15|TRBJ2-7
CASSRYEGPAYEQYF
>TRBV7-8|TRBD2|17|TRBJ2-3
CASSLIGAGDRTDTQYF
>TRBV27|NA|17|TRBJ2-7
CASSWGSSGPFPYEQYF
>TRBV20-1|TRBD1|14|TRBJ2-7
CSASTPGQSYEQYF
>TRBV28|NA|14|TRBJ2-5
CASSLGGYGGTQYF
>TRBV20-1|NA|14|TRBJ1-4
CSARDPRGGEKLFF
>TRBV28|TRBD1|16|TRBJ1-1
CASTSPQGAWVTEAFF
>TRBV5-6|NA|14|TRBJ2-5
CASSLTETEETQYF
>TRBV7-2|NA|16|TRBJ2-3
CASSLGRAASTDTQYF